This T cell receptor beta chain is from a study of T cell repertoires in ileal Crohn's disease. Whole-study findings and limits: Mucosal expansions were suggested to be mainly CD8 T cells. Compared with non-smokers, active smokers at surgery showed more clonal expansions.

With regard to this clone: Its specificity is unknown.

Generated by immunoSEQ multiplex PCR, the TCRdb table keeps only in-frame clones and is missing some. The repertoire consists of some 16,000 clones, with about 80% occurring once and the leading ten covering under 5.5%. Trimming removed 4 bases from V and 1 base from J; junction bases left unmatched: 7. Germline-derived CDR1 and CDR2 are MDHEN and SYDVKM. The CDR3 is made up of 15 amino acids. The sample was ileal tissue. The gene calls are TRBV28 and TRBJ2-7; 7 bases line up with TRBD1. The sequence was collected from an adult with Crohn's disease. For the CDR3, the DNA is TGTGCCAGCAGTTCCTCAGGGGGTAGGTCCTACGAGCAGTACTTC. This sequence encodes CASSSSGGRSYEQYF.